The source of this TCR beta chain is a study of shared clonotypes between healthy human individuals. On the study more broadly: The donor group consisted of two women and three men, aged 18 to 49. Findings and caveats of the study: Memory subsets generally showed smaller estimated richness than naive subsets did.

HIV-negative, healthy adults without recent acute infections or vaccinations were the donors. A split of CD4+ cells into CD45RA+ naive and CD45RA-negative memory subsets was performed. In the case of this clone: The antigen is unknown. Other nucleotide sequences in the sample specify the same CDR3.

The V end lost 1 base, the J end lost 3 bases, and 4 bases lay between the germline ends. CDR1 and CDR2 from the germline V gene are DFQATT and SNEGSKA (reference sequence). The length of the CDR3 is 11 residues. Measured with immunoSEQ multiplex PCR; TCRdb has only the in-frame clones, and not every one. In the table there are over a million clones, 98% of which are singletons. V gene TRBV20-1 combines with J gene TRBJ2-7; D uncertain. The source of this sequence is a man aged 25 to 40 in good health. Sequencing used naive CD4+ T cells sorted from blood. Subset denoted: CD45RA+ positively selected. Written as DNA, the CDR3 is TGCAGTGCTAGAGTAGGCTACGAGCAGTACTTC. Translated, it gives CSARVGYEQYF.